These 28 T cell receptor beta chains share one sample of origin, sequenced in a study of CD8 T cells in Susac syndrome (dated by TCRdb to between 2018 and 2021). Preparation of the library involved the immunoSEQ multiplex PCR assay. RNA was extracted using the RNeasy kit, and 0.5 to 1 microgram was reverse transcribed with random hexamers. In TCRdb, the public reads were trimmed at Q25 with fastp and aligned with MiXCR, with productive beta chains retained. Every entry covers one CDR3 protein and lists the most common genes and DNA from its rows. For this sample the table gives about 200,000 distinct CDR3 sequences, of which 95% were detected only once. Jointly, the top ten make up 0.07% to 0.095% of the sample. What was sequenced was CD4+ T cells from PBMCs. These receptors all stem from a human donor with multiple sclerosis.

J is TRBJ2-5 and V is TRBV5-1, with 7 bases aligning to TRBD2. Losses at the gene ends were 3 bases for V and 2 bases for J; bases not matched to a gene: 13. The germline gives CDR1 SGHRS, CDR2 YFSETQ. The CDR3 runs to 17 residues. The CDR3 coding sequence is TGCGCCAGCAGCTCAACACCGGGGGGTGGACAACAAGAGACCCAGTACTTC. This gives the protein CASSSTPGGGQQETQYF.

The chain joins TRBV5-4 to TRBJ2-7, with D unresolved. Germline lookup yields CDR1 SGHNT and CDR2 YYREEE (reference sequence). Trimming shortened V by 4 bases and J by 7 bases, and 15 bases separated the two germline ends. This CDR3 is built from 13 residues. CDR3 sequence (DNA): TGTGCCAGCAGCCCTGCAGGAAATGGGGAGCAGTACTTC. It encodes CASSPAGNGEQYF.

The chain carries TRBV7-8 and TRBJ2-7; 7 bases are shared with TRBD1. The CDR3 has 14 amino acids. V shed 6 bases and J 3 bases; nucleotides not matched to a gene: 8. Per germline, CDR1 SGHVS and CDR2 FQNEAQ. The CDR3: CASSVFRDSYEQYV. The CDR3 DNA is TGTGCCAGCAGTGTCTTTAGGGACAGCTACGAGCAGTACGTC.

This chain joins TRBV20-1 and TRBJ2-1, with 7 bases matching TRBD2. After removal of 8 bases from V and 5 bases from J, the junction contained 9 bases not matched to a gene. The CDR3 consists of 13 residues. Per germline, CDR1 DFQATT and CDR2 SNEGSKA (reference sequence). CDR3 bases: TGCAGTACCCAAGCGGGGATGAACAATGAGCAGTTCTTC. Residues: CSTQAGMNNEQFF.

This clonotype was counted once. The CDR3 region has the DNA TGCAGCGTTGATGACTACTATGGCTACACCTTC. The encoded protein is CSVDDYYGYTF. This rearrangement joins TRBV29-1 to TRBJ1-2; no clear D. This CDR3 contains 11 residues. Germline values: CDR1 SQVTM, CDR2 ANQGSEA. V dropped 3 bases and J dropped 3 bases, with 5 bases sitting between them.

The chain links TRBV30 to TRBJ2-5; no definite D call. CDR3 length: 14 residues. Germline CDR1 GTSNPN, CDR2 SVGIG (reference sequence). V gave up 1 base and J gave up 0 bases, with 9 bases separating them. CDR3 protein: CAWSGGTYQETQYF. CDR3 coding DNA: TGTGCCTGGAGTGGAGGAACGTACCAAGAGACCCAGTACTTC.

The CDR3 DNA sequence: TGCAGCGTTGAAATGAACACTGAAGCTTTCTTT. Its translation: CSVEMNTEAFF. This chain uses TRBV29-1 with TRBJ1-1; D gene ambiguous. This CDR3 has 11 amino acids. The V gene lost 2 bases and the J gene lost 0 bases, with 1 base spanning the gap. Germline-derived CDR1 and CDR2 are SQVTM and ANQGSEA.

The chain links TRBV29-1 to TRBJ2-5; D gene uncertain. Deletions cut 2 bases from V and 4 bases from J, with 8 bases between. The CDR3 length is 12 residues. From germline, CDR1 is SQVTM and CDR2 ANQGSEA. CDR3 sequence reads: CSVELWGETQYF. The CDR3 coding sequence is TGCAGCGTTGAATTATGGGGAGAGACCCAGTACTTC.

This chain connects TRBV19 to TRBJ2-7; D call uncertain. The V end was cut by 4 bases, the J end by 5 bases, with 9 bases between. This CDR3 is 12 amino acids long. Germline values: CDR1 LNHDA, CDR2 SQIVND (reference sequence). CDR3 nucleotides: TGTGCCAGTAGTAGCCCCATCCACGAGCAGTACTTC. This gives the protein CASSSPIHEQYF.

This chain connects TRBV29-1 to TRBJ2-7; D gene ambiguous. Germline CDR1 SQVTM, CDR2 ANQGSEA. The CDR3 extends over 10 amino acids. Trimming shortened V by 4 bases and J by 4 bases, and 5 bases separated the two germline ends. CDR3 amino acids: CSVVTYEQYF. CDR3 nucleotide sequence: TGCAGCGTTGTGACGTACGAGCAGTACTTC.

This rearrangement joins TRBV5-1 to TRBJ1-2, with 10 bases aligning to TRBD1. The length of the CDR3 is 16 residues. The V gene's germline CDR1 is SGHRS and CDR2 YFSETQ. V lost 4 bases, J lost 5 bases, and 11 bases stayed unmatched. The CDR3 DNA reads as TGCGCCAGCAGCGGTACATGGGACAGGGGAGAATATGGCTACACCTTC. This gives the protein CASSGTWDRGEYGYTF.

CDR3 protein: CSAPGRKNIQYF. The CDR3 nucleotides read TGCAGTGCTCCGGGACGGAAAAACATTCAGTACTTC. The gene calls are TRBV20-1 and TRBJ2-4; D possibly uses TRBD1 or TRBD2 (5 bases each). V shed 5 bases and J shed 4 bases, with 9 bases lying between them. The CDR3 is made up of 12 amino acids. Looked up from germline, CDR1 is DFQATT and CDR2 is SNEGSKA (reference sequence).

The CDR3, as DNA: TGTGCCTGGAGAGCAGACAGTTACAATGAGCAGTTCTTC. Amino acids: CAWRADSYNEQFF. The chain recombines TRBV30 with TRBJ2-1, with D perhaps matching TRBD1 (5 bases). The CDR3 is 13 amino acids. CDR1 GTSNPN and CDR2 SVGIG come from the germline V gene (reference sequence). V was cut by 3 bases and J by 4 bases, with 10 bases left in between.

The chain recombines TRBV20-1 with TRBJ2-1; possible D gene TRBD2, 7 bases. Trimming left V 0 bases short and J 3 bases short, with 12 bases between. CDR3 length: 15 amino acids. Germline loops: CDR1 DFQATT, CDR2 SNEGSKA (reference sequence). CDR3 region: CSARDGGGHYNEQFF. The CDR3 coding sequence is TGCAGTGCTAGAGATGGGGGGGGCCACTACAATGAGCAGTTCTTC.

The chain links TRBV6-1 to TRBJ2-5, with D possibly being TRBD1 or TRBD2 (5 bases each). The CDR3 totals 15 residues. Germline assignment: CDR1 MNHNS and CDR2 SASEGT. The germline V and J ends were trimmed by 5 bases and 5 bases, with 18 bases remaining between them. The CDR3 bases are TGTGCCAGCAGTCTACAGGAGGCGGTGGCGGAGACCCAGTACTTC. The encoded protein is CASSLQEAVAETQYF.

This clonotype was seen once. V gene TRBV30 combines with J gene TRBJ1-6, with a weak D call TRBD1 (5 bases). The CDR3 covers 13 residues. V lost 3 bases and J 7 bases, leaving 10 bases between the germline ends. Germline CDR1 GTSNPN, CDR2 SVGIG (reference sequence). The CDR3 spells CAWSGGANSPLHF. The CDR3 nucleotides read TGTGCCTGGAGCGGGGGTGCAAATTCACCCCTCCACTTT.

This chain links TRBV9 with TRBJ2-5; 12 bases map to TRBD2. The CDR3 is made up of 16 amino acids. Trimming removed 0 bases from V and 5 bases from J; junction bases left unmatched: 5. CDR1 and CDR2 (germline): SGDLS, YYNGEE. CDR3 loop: CASSVGLAGAPETQYF. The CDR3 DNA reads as TGTGCCAGCAGCGTAGGACTAGCGGGGGCCCCGGAGACCCAGTACTTC.

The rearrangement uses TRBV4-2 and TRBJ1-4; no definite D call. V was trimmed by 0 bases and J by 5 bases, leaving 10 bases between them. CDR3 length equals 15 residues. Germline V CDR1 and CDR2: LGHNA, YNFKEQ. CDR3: CASSQEVGANEKLFF. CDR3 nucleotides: TGTGCCAGCAGCCAAGAGGTGGGAGCGAATGAAAAACTGTTTTTT.

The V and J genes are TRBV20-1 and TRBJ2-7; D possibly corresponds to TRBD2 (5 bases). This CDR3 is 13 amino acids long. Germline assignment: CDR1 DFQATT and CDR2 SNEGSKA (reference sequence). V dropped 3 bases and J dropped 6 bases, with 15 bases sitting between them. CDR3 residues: CSASDEGFGEQYV. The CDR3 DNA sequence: TGCAGTGCTAGCGACGAGGGTTTTGGCGAGCAGTACGTC.

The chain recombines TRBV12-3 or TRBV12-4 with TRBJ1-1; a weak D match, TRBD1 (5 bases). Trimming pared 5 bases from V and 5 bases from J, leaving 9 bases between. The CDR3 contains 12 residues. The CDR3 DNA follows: TGTGCCAGCAGTCCAAGACAGACTGAAGCTTTCTTT. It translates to CASSPRQTEAFF.

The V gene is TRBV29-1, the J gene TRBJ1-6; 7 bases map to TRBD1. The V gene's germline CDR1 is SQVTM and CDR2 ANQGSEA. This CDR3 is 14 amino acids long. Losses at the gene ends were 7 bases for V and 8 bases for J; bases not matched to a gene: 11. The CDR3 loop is CSEHSTGDHSPLHF. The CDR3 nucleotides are TGCAGCGAGCACAGTACAGGGGATCATTCACCCCTCCACTTT.

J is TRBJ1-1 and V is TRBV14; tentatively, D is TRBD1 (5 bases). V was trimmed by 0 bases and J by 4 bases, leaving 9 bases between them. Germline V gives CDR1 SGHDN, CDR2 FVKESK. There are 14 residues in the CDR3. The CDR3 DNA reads TGTGCCAGCAGCCAAGATACGAGGGGCACTGAAGCTTTCTTT. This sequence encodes CASSQDTRGTEAFF. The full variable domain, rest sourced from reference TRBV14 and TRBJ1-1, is EAGVTQFPSHSVIEKGQTVTLRCDPISGHDNLYWYRRVMGKEIKFLLHFVKESKQDESGMPNNRFLAERTGGTYSTLKVQPAELEDSGVYFCASSQDTRGTEAFFGQGTRLTVV.

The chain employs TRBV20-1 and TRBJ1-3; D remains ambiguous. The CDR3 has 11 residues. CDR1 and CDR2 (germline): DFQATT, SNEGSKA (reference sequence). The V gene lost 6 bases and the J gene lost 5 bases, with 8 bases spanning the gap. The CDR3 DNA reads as TGCAGTGCCCGGGAAAGAAACACCATATATTTT. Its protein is CSARERNTIYF.

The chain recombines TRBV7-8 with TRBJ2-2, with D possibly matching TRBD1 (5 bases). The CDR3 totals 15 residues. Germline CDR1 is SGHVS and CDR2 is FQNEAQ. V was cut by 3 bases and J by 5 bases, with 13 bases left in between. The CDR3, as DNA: TGTGCCAGCAGCTTGGCGCAGGGAAGTACCGGGGAGCTGTTTTTT. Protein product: CASSLAQGSTGELFF.

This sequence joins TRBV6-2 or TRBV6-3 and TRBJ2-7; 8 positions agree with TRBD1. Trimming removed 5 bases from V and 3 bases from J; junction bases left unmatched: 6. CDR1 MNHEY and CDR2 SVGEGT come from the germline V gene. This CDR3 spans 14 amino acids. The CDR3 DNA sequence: TGTGCCAGCAGTCCCGGACAGGGAAACTACGAGCAGTACGTC. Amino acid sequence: CASSPGQGNYEQYV.

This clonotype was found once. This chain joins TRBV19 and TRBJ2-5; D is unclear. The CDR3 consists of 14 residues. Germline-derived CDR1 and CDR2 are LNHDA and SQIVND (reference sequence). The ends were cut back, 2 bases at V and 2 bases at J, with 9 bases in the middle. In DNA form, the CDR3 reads TGTGCCAGTAGTATACCCGGCAGTCAAGAGACCCAGTACTTC. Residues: CASSIPGSQETQYF.

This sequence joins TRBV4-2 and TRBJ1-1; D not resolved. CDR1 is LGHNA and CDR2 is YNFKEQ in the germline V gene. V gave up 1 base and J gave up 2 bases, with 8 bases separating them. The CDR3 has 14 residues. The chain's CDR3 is CASSQATFNTEAFF. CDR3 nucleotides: TGTGCCAGCAGCCAAGCGACATTTAACACTGAAGCTTTCTTT.

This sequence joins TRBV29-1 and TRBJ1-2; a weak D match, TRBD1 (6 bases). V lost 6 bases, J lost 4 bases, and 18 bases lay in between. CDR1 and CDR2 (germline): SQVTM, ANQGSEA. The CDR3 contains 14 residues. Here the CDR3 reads CSVASRGGGYGYTF. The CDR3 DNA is TGCAGCGTCGCATCCAGGGGTGGAGGCTATGGCTACACCTTC.